The rows below give T cell receptor beta chains drawn from one sample of a study of blood T cell repertoires in COVID-19. Some clones are missing from TCRdb's copy, which holds only in-frame ones; the method was immunoSEQ multiplex PCR. The sample has under 450,000 clones; over 80% are singletons. What was sequenced was PBMCs or T cells enriched from blood (not recorded which). Receptors were obtained from a woman in her 50s who had recovered from COVID-19. CDR3s include the opening cysteine and the closing phenylalanine or tryptophan. The order of the fields is clone size, D gene, V gene, J gene, CDR3 DNA, CDR3 protein. D genes are given only for firm matches. Only some rows state a clone size, as once, few, many or a class for expanded clones.

NA,TRBD1,TRBV19,TRBJ1-4,TGTGCCAGTACCTCACCCGGGACAGGAAATGAAAAACTGTTTTTT,CASTSPGTGNEKLFF
NA,NA,TRBV19,TRBJ1-3,TGTGCCAGTAGTATTGACTCCTCTGGAAACACCATATATTTT,CASSIDSSGNTIYF
NA,NA,TRBV28,TRBJ1-5,TGTGCCAGCGCATTCGGAGGCTCTAATCAGCCCCAGCATTTT,CASAFGGSNQPQHF
NA,NA,TRBV6-5,TRBJ1-3,TGTGCCAGCAGTTACTCATCTAGCTCTGGAAACACCATATATTTT,CASSYSSSSGNTIYF
NA,NA,TRBV11-1,TRBJ2-3,TGTGCCAGCAGCTTAGGATCGGAGAATACAGATACGCAGTATTTT,CASSLGSENTDTQYF
NA,TRBD1,TRBV14,TRBJ2-7,TGTGCCAGCAGCCCGACGACAGGGGGCTCTTACGAGCAGTACTTC,CASSPTTGGSYEQYF
NA,TRBD2,TRBV6-5,TRBJ2-3,TGTGCCAGCAGGCGGACTAGCGGAACAGCATATACGCAGTATTTT,CASRRTSGTAYTQYF
once,NA,TRBV10-3,TRBJ1-4,TGTGCCATCAGTGAGACCTTCGGGATGGGGAATGAAAAACTGTTTTTT,CAISETFGMGNEKLFF
NA,NA,TRBV12-5,TRBJ1-2,TGTGCTAGTGGTTTGGTACAATTATCAGGGGTATGGGGCTACACCTTC,CASGLVQLSGVWGYTF
once,NA,TRBV9,TRBJ2-7,TGTGCCAGCAGCGCCCACCAGGGTTCCTACGAGCAGTACTTC,CASSAHQGSYEQYF
NA,NA,TRBV10-3,TRBJ1-6,TGTGCCATCAGTGAACGCGGAGGCGATTCACCCCTCCACTTT,CAISERGGDSPLHF
NA,NA,TRBV29-1,TRBJ1-2,TGCAGCGATTTCGGTATGAGCTATGGCTACACCTTC,CSDFGMSYGYTF
NA,TRBD2,TRBV5-4,TRBJ2-2,TGTGCCAGCAGCTGGGGGTCTAGCGGGGACACCGGGGAGCTGTTTTTT,CASSWGSSGDTGELFF
NA,TRBD1,TRBV27,TRBJ1-1,TGTGCCAGCAGTGGGGGACAGTACACTGAAGCTTTCTTT,CASSGGQYTEAFF
NA,NA,TRBV29-1,TRBJ2-3,TGCAGCGTTGAAGATCGGGGCGGGGCCTACACAGATACGCAGTATTTT,CSVEDRGGAYTDTQYF
NA,TRBD2,TRBV27,TRBJ2-7,TGTGCCAGCAGTCTTAAACCCTCGGGACTAGCTTGGAGAGAGCAGTACTTC,CASSLKPSGLAWREQYF
NA,TRBD1,TRBV5-1,TRBJ2-1,TGCGCCAGCAGCTCACCAGGACAGGGGGCGCGAGATGAGCAGTTCTTC,CASSSPGQGARDEQFF
few,NA,TRBV11-2,TRBJ2-7,TGTGCCAGCAGCTTAGATCTGTCGGGGGTACCCTACGAGCAGTACTTC,CASSLDLSGVPYEQYF
NA,TRBD2,TRBV7-9,TRBJ2-2,TGTGCCAGCAGGGGGACTAGCGGGAGGAACACCGGGGAGCTGTTTTTT,CASRGTSGRNTGELFF
NA,NA,TRBV6-5,TRBJ1-1,TGTGCCAGCAGTTACTCGAAGTGGAAGGGGTTCGGAGCTTTCTTT,CASSYSKWKGFGAFF
once,NA,TRBV25-1,TRBJ2-2,TGTGCCAGCAGTGGTCCGGACCGGGAGTGGTATACCGGGGAGCTGTTTTTT,CASSGPDREWYTGELFF
NA,TRBD1,TRBV28,TRBJ1-1,TGTGCCAGCAGCCGAACCCTAATCCGGGACAGAAACACTGAAGCTTTCTTT,CASSRTLIRDRNTEAFF
once,TRBD1,TRBV10-3,TRBJ1-2,TGTGCCATCAGTGGTATCCAGGGGGCGGATGGCTACACCTTC,CAISGIQGADGYTF
NA,TRBD1,TRBV6-5,TRBJ1-6,TGTGCCAGCTGGACAGGGCTAGGTTCACCCCTCCACTTT,CASWTGLGSPLHF
NA,TRBD1,TRBV10-2,TRBJ1-1,TGCGCCACGGCAAGGACAGGGACGGGGACTGAAGCTTTCTTT,CATARTGTGTEAFF
NA,TRBD1,TRBV4-1,TRBJ1-1,TGCGCCAGCAGCCAAGTTTTGGGACAGGGGAACACTGAAGCTTTCTTT,CASSQVLGQGNTEAFF
NA,TRBD1,TRBV19,TRBJ1-1,TGTGCCAGTAGTATAGGGGGACAGGGGATGGATACTGAAGCTTTCTTT,CASSIGGQGMDTEAFF
NA,NA,TRBV2,TRBJ1-1,TGTGCCAGCAGAGTCGCCAGACAGAATGAAGCTTTCTTT,CASRVARQNEAFF
NA,TRBD1,TRBV29-1,TRBJ1-2,TGCAGCGGTACCGACGACAGGGGGCGGGATGGCTACACCTTC,CSGTDDRGRDGYTF
few,TRBD1,TRBV7-3,TRBJ2-1,TGTGCCAGCAGCCCCGGGACAGGTAACAATGAGCAGTTCTTC,CASSPGTGNNEQFF
few,TRBD1,TRBV30,TRBJ2-7,TGTGCCTGGAGTGTGGGACAGGTAGGGACCTACGAGCAGTACTTC,CAWSVGQVGTYEQYF
NA,NA,TRBV30,TRBJ1-6,TGTGCCTGGAGTGGGACATCTCGTTACTCACCCCTCCACTTT,CAWSGTSRYSPLHF
NA,NA,TRBV14,TRBJ2-7,TGTGCCAGCAGCCAGGAGGGGATAGGTTCCTACGAGCAGTACTTC,CASSQEGIGSYEQYF
NA,TRBD1,TRBV5-1,TRBJ1-4,TGCGCCAGCAGCCCAGACAGGGAAAGTGGGGAACTGTTTTTT,CASSPDRESGELFF
NA,TRBD2,TRBV4-3,TRBJ2-5,TGCGCCAGCAGCCAAGTAGCGGGGGGGCAGGAGACCCAGTACTTC,CASSQVAGGQETQYF
NA,NA,TRBV7-9,TRBJ2-7,TGTGCCAGCAGCTCTACGCTGGACTCGTACGAGCAGTACTTC,CASSSTLDSYEQYF
NA,NA,TRBV29-1,TRBJ2-1,TGCAGCGTTGAAGGTCGCAGGGGTCTCTCGAATGAGCAGTTCTTC,CSVEGRRGLSNEQFF
NA,TRBD1,TRBV4-2,TRBJ1-1,TGTGCCAGCAGCCAAGAGGGCTCAGGGGGCCGTTACACTGAAGCTTTCTTT,CASSQEGSGGRYTEAFF
NA,NA,TRBV3-1/TRBV3-2,TRBJ1-1,TGTGCCAGCACCAAGGGGGTCTCTGAAGCTTTCTTT,CASTKGVSEAFF
NA,NA,TRBV5-1,TRBJ1-5,TGCGCCAGCAGCGAATGTACAGGTACCCTTAGCAATCAGCCCCAGCATTTT,CASSECTGTLSNQPQHF
NA,NA,TRBV7-3,TRBJ1-1,TGTGCCAGCAGCTTAAAACCCCAGGGCGACACTGAAGCTTTCTTT,CASSLKPQGDTEAFF
NA,NA,TRBV7-2,TRBJ1-1,TGTGCCAGCAGCTTAGGGACACTGAACACTGAAGCTTTCTTT,CASSLGTLNTEAFF
NA,TRBD1,TRBV5-1,TRBJ1-2,TGCGCCAGCAGCTTGGCAGGGACAGGGACCGGGATTAGCTATGGCTACACCTTC,CASSLAGTGTGISYGYTF
NA,NA,TRBV6-5,TRBJ2-1,TGTGCCAGCAGTTTTACCGGGGCCGGGGGTTACAATGAGCAGTTCTTC,CASSFTGAGGYNEQFF
NA,NA,TRBV5-8,TRBJ1-2,TGTGCCAGCAGCTTAAAGGCCAGAGGGTATGGCTACACCTTC,CASSLKARGYGYTF
NA,TRBD2,TRBV6-2/TRBV6-3,TRBJ2-5,TGTGCCAGCAGTTACTCGGGGGGGTTGGGGGAAGAGACCCAGTACTTC,CASSYSGGLGEETQYF
NA,NA,TRBV3-1/TRBV3-2,TRBJ1-2,TGTGCCAGCAGCCAAATACCTTCAGGGTTTACTGGCTACACCTTC,CASSQIPSGFTGYTF
NA,NA,TRBV4-2,TRBJ2-7,TGTGCCAGCAGCCAAGATTTAACTACCCAATTGCACGAGCAGTACTTC,CASSQDLTTQLHEQYF
NA,TRBD1,TRBV9,TRBJ1-1,TGTGCCAGCAGCGTAGGCCTGGGACAGGGGCCATCCACTGAAGCTTTCTTT,CASSVGLGQGPSTEAFF
large,NA,TRBV19,TRBJ1-5,TGTGCCAGTAGAGGACAATTAGGGGGCAATCAGCCCCAGCATTTT,CASRGQLGGNQPQHF